These 13 T cell receptor beta chains came from one sample sequenced in a study of T cell responses to AZD1222 COVID-19 vaccine (dated by TCRdb to the early 2020s). Libraries were made using the immunoSEQ multiplex PCR assay. The clones in this table, taken by TCRdb from immuneACCESS, are in-frame only. Not every clone is retained; where verified, under half of the shortfall comes from an unresolved V gene, and the cause of the rest is unknown. The sample profile shows approximately 80,000 clones; over 80% of them were found once. Clones ranked in the top ten supply approximately 5.8% of the sample. Interpreted using the paper, the time point label stands for: baseline before first vaccination. Sequences were derived from peripheral blood, sampled on day 0 of AZD1222 vaccination. These receptors came from an adult in good health.

This clone was detected once. The V and J genes are TRBV13 and TRBJ1-1; 8 nucleotides agree with TRBD1. This CDR3 has 15 residues. The V gene's germline CDR1 is PRHDT and CDR2 FYEKMQ (reference sequence). V lost 11 bases, J lost 4 bases, and 15 bases stayed unmatched. The CDR3 sequence is CASQGQALLVTEAFF. The CDR3 nucleotides read TGTGCCTCCCAGGGACAGGCTCTTCTGGTCACTGAAGCTTTCTTT.

V usage is TRBV10-2 and J usage is TRBJ2-5; D not certain. The CDR3 contains 13 residues. Germline V gene sequence: CDR1 WSHSY, CDR2 SAAADI. Trimming removed 2 bases at V and 7 bases at J, with 11 bases between. Here the CDR3 DNA reads TGCGCCAGCAGTGAGCCGTATACGGGGACCCAGTACTTC. It encodes CASSEPYTGTQYF.

The chain couples TRBV6-5 to TRBJ2-1, with 12 bases matching TRBD2. Germline V gene lookup returns CDR1 MNHEY and CDR2 SVGAGI. Trimming cost V 10 bases and J 7 bases; bases outside gene matches: 8. The CDR3 spans 14 residues. The chain's CDR3 is CATDLAGGPNEQFF. Written as DNA, the CDR3 is TGTGCCACCGATCTAGCGGGGGGGCCAAATGAGCAGTTCTTC.

This chain joins TRBV5-4 and TRBJ2-5, with D maybe TRBD1 (5 bases). The CDR3 length is 15 residues. The germline V gene has CDR1 SGHNT and CDR2 YYREEE (reference sequence). Trimming pared 3 bases from V and 5 bases from J, leaving 17 bases between. This chain's CDR3 is CASSSRPGAGETQYF. Here the CDR3 DNA reads TGTGCCAGCAGCTCGAGGCCTGGGGCCGGTGAGACCCAGTACTTC.

The chain is built from TRBV7-9 and TRBJ1-3; D perhaps matches TRBD1 (5 bases). There are 16 residues in the CDR3. V lost 2 bases and J lost 0, with 11 bases in between. Germline V gene sequence: CDR1 SEHNR, CDR2 FQNEAQ (reference sequence). This chain's CDR3 is CASSLYGGSSGNTIYF. Here the CDR3 DNA reads TGTGCCAGCAGCTTATATGGGGGTAGCTCTGGAAACACCATATATTTT.

The J gene is TRBJ1-1, the V gene TRBV12-3 or TRBV12-4, with D hard to call. With 0 bases removed from V and 1 base from J, the gap between germline ends came to 3 bases. CDR3 length equals 13 residues. In DNA, the CDR3 is TGTGCCAGCAGTTTAGCACCGAACACTGAAGCTTTCTTT. Its translation is CASSLAPNTEAFF.

The chain employs TRBV4-3 and TRBJ2-2; 7 nucleotides line up with TRBD1. This CDR3 is 16 amino acids long. V lost 0 bases to trimming and J lost 6 bases; unmatched junction nucleotides: 7. Germline CDR1 is LGHNA and CDR2 is YSLEER. CDR3 in amino acids: CASSQDRGGEPGELFF. As DNA, the CDR3 is TGCGCCAGCAGCCAAGATCGAGGGGGCGAACCCGGGGAGCTGTTTTTT.

V and J are TRBV4-1 and TRBJ1-2, with D maybe TRBD1 (6 bases). The length of the CDR3 is 14 residues. Deletions cut 2 bases from V and 2 bases from J, with 9 bases between. Germline V gene data show CDR1 as MGHRA and CDR2 as YSYEKL. The CDR3 loop is CASSQTGINYGYTF. CDR3 nucleotide sequence: TGCGCCAGCAGCCAAACAGGGATCAACTATGGCTACACCTTC.

The chain is built from TRBV9 and TRBJ2-1; 8 nucleotides match TRBD2. V dropped 4 bases and J dropped 2; count of bases not matched to a gene: 8. The CDR3 runs 16 residues. The germline V gene encodes CDR1 SGDLS and CDR2 YYNGEE. CDR3 nucleotide sequence: TGTGCCAGCAGCCTGCTTAGCGGGATAGCCTACAATGAGCAGTTCTTC. Protein: CASSLLSGIAYNEQFF.

The V call is TRBV29-1, the J call TRBJ1-1; possible D gene TRBD1, 5 bases. This CDR3 contains 12 residues. V was cut by 4 bases and J by 6 bases, with 12 bases left in between. Germline CDR1 is SQVTM and CDR2 is ANQGSEA. The CDR3 sequence is CSVVWGVAEAFF. The CDR3 nucleotides read TGCAGCGTTGTTTGGGGGGTGGCTGAAGCTTTCTTT.

This rearrangement joins TRBV21-1 to TRBJ2-1; the D segment call TRBD2 is taken from the table without a DNA check. TRBV21-1 has pseudogene status. The CDR3 runs 17 residues. This CDR3 is CASSNFYSGGNNNEQFF. Here the CDR3 DNA reads TGTGCCAGCAGCAACTTCTATAGCGGGGGGAATAACAATGAGCAGTTCTTC.

V gene TRBV19 combines with J gene TRBJ1-5; 7 bases are a match to TRBD1. The J segment lost 11 bases and the V segment lost 5 bases, leaving 3 bases of the junction unmatched. The germline V gene encodes CDR1 LNHDA and CDR2 SQIVND (reference sequence). This CDR3 is built from 11 residues. CDR3 DNA sequence: TGTGCCAGTAGTCTGGGACAGTCCCAGCATTTT. This sequence encodes CASSLGQSQHF.

The V and J genes are TRBV1 and TRBJ2-1; no DNA check was done on the table's D call, TRBD2. TRBV1 is reported as a pseudogene. CDR3 length: 20 amino acids. CDR3 residues: CTSSQDGIPSGVSSYNEQFF. CDR3 coding DNA: TGCACCAGCAGCCAAGATGGGATCCCTAGCGGGGTAAGCTCCTACAATGAGCAGTTCTTC.